The 29 T cell receptor beta chains listed next were all sequenced from one sample in a study of technical replicates of blood from a few donors (dated by TCRdb to about 2017). Libraries were prepared through the immunoSEQ multiplex PCR assay. Imported from immuneACCESS, the table was reduced by TCRdb to in-frame sequences with V and J called. These copies leave out some clones; in studies compared against another copy, an unresolved V gene accounts for under half, and the cause of the remainder is not known. For this sample the table gives 65,000 to 95,000 clones, of which approximately 86% were detected only once. Roughly 4.4% of the sample belongs to the ten largest clones. The sequencing input was PBMCs. These receptor sequences come from a human donor in good health. Some clones in this sample may be carry-over from other donors' samples.

The chain uses TRBV9 and TRBJ1-3, with D possibly matching TRBD1 (6 bases). This CDR3 has 14 amino acids. V dropped 4 bases and J dropped 9 bases, with 17 bases sitting between them. CDR1 and CDR2 from the germline V gene are SGDLS and YYNGEE. CDR3 DNA sequence: TGTGCCAGCAGCCCACAGGGCGCGTCGAGCACCATATATTTT. Translating it yields CASSPQGASSTIYF.

This clone has only one observation. The chain links TRBV29-1 to TRBJ1-5; a possible D gene is TRBD1 (5 bases). Per germline, CDR1 SQVTM and CDR2 ANQGSEA. Trimming pared 7 bases from V and 3 bases from J, leaving 13 bases between. The CDR3 is 13 amino acids. The CDR3 DNA is TGCAGCGCCCAGGGTCCTGACAATCAGCCCCAGCATTTT. Translated: CSAQGPDNQPQHF.

This chain uses TRBV5-1 with TRBJ1-2; 7 nucleotides align to TRBD1. This CDR3 region has 12 residues. After removal of 10 bases from V and 2 bases from J, the junction contained 5 bases not matched to a gene. Germline V CDR1 and CDR2: SGHRS, YFSETQ. The CDR3 protein is CASRGDNYGYTF. DNA for the CDR3: TGCGCCTCCAGGGGGGACAACTATGGCTACACCTTC.

V is TRBV7-2 and J is TRBJ2-5; D is uncertain. The germline V gene encodes CDR1 SGHTA and CDR2 FQGNSA. The CDR3 runs to 14 residues. V lost 5 bases and J 5 bases, leaving 15 bases between the germline ends. CDR3 in DNA: TGTGCCAGCAGCCCTCGGGTCCCATATGAGACCCAGTACTTC. This gives the protein CASSPRVPYETQYF.

This rearrangement joins TRBV27 to TRBJ1-3; TRBD1 is a possible D gene (6 bases). This CDR3 is built from 14 residues. V lost 8 bases and J 0 bases, leaving 11 bases between the germline ends. Germline assignment: CDR1 MNHEY and CDR2 SMNVEV (reference sequence). The CDR3: CASGTLSSGNTIYF. The CDR3 DNA follows: TGTGCCAGCGGGACATTGAGCTCTGGAAACACCATATATTTT.

V is TRBV29-1 and J is TRBJ2-7; unclear D gene. The CDR3 has 11 residues. Germline values: CDR1 SQVTM, CDR2 ANQGSEA. V lost 5 bases, J lost 6 bases, and 11 bases lay in between. The CDR3 sequence: CSVLLTGEQYF. DNA for the CDR3: TGCAGCGTTCTATTAACTGGCGAGCAGTACTTC.

The chain recombines TRBV6-6 with TRBJ2-7, with 9 bases lining up with TRBD2. The V gene end was trimmed by 3 bases and the J gene end by 4 bases; junction bases not matched to a gene: 10. Per germline, CDR1 MNHNY and CDR2 SVGAGI (reference sequence). The CDR3 runs 16 residues. Here the CDR3 reads CASSYSSLAGRYEQYF. Here the CDR3 DNA reads TGTGCCAGCAGTTATTCGTCCCTAGCGGGAAGGTACGAGCAGTACTTC.

This clone was counted between two and nine times. The CDR3 DNA reads TGCGCCAGCAGCCAAGATGAGACTAGCGGGGGGTGGGATACGCAGTATTTT. It yields the protein CASSQDETSGGWDTQYF. The chain combines TRBV4-1 with TRBJ2-3, with 13 bases lining up with TRBD2. The CDR3 runs 17 residues. CDR1 MGHRA and CDR2 YSYEKL come from the germline V gene. V shed 0 bases and J 6 bases; nucleotides not matched to a gene: 6.

The chain recombines TRBV5-5 with TRBJ1-2; TRBD1 agrees at 7 bases. The CDR3 is 14 amino acids. The germline CDR1 and CDR2 sequences are SGHKS and YYEKEE (reference sequence). V shed 3 bases and J 4 bases; nucleotides not matched to a gene: 6. The chain's CDR3 is CASSSWTGSYGYTF. CDR3 sequence (DNA): TGTGCCAGCAGCTCTTGGACAGGTTCCTATGGCTACACCTTC.

The rearrangement uses TRBV11-1 and TRBJ2-7, with 11 bases aligning to TRBD1. Unmatched junction bases numbered 4, after V lost 5 bases and J lost 4 bases. Germline values: CDR1 SGHAT, CDR2 FQDESV (reference sequence). There are 14 residues in the CDR3. The CDR3 spells CASSKDRGQYEQYF. Here the CDR3 DNA reads TGTGCCAGCAGCAAGGACAGGGGGCAATACGAGCAGTACTTC.

Regarding this clone: Germline and junction disagree at one end, which may indicate a read error. This chain links TRBV7-3 with TRBJ1-6, with D hard to call. CDR3 length: 12 residues. Germline V gene data show CDR1 as SGHTA and CDR2 as FQGTGA. The CDR3 region is CYRLVYNSPLHF. DNA for the CDR3: TGCTACCGCCTCGTTTATAATTCACCCCTCCACTTT.

The chain carries TRBV12-5 and TRBJ2-5; 11 bases are a match to TRBD2. This CDR3 contains 15 residues. With V trimmed by 6 bases and J by 5 bases, 8 bases remained unmatched. The V gene's germline CDR1 is LGHNT and CDR2 FRNRAP. CDR3 DNA: TGTGCTAGTGGATTAGCGGGGGGGGTCGTGGAGACCCAGTACTTC. Translated: CASGLAGGVVETQYF.

V gene TRBV20-1 combines with J gene TRBJ1-2; D perhaps matches TRBD1 (5 bases). Germline V gene lookup returns CDR1 DFQATT and CDR2 SNEGSKA (reference sequence). This CDR3 region has 11 residues. V shed 6 bases and J shed 4 bases, with 9 bases lying between them. DNA for the CDR3: TGCAGTGCGCATCAGGGCTATGGCTACACCTTC. Translated, it gives CSAHQGYGYTF.

This clone was seen only once. The genes are TRBV10-3 and TRBJ2-6, with a possible D match to TRBD2 (6 bases). Germline CDR1 and CDR2: ENHRY and SYGVKD. The CDR3 totals 16 residues. V lost 6 bases, J lost 4 bases, and 16 bases lay in between. The CDR3 spells CAISPAGGSGANVLTF. DNA of the CDR3: TGTGCCATCAGCCCGGCTGGGGGGTCCGGGGCCAACGTCCTGACTTTC.

The chain links TRBV5-5 to TRBJ1-2; D not certain. The CDR3 consists of 14 residues. Trimming cost V 0 bases and J 2 bases, with 8 bases left between them. Germline assignment: CDR1 SGHKS and CDR2 YYEKEE (reference sequence). CDR3: CASSLESGNYGYTF. In DNA form, the CDR3 reads TGTGCCAGCAGCTTGGAATCGGGGAACTATGGCTACACCTTC.

This rearrangement joins TRBV4-1 to TRBJ2-1; 7 bases line up with TRBD1. Germline V gene data show CDR1 as MGHRA and CDR2 as YSYEKL. This CDR3 spans 15 amino acids. The V gene end was trimmed by 4 bases and the J gene end by 2 bases; junction bases not matched to a gene: 5. This CDR3 is CASSLRDSTYNEQFF. The CDR3 region has the DNA TGCGCCAGCAGCCTCCGGGACAGCACCTACAATGAGCAGTTCTTC.

This chain joins TRBV13 and TRBJ1-1, with 7 positions matching TRBD1. Trimming at V came to 5 bases and at J to 2 bases, leaving 2 bases not matched to a gene. The CDR3 length is 13 residues. Germline-derived CDR1 and CDR2 are PRHDT and FYEKMQ (reference sequence). CDR3 region: CASSPGGNTEAFF. DNA of the CDR3: TGTGCCAGCAGCCCAGGGGGAAACACTGAAGCTTTCTTT.

This chain uses TRBV7-8 with TRBJ1-6; TRBD1 might be the D (5 bases). CDR1 SGHVS and CDR2 FQNEAQ come from the germline V gene. The CDR3 totals 15 residues. Trimming took 1 base from V and 9 from J, leaving 13 bases between them. The CDR3 coding sequence is TGTGCCAGCAGCTTAGGGGGGGTTAGTGGTTCACCCCTCCACTTT. It specifies CASSLGGVSGSPLHF.

This clone was detected a few times. This rearrangement joins TRBV9 to TRBJ1-4; possible D gene TRBD1, 5 bases. V lost 0 bases, J lost 4 bases, and 10 bases lay in between. Germline-derived CDR1 and CDR2 are SGDLS and YYNGEE. The CDR3 sequence is 15 residues long. CDR3 DNA: TGTGCCAGCAGCGTAGCTTTCGGGGGTAATGAAAAACTGTTTTTT. It is translated as CASSVAFGGNEKLFF.

This chain uses TRBV2 with TRBJ2-3; D might be TRBD1 (6 bases). Trimming stripped 8 bases from V and 2 bases from J, with 8 bases between. Germline CDR1 SNHLY, CDR2 FYNNEI. CDR3 size: 12 residues. The CDR3 region has the DNA TGTGCCAGCTGGACAGCCACAGATACGCAGTATTTT. Translation: CASWTATDTQYF.

There are a few counts of this clone. The chain employs TRBV6-6 and TRBJ2-7; 12 bases agree with TRBD1. V lost 9 bases to trimming and J lost 5 bases; unmatched junction nucleotides: 14. Germline V gene sequence: CDR1 MNHNY, CDR2 SVGAGI (reference sequence). CDR3 length equals 16 residues. The CDR3 DNA reads as TGTGCCAGTCGGGGGACAGGGGGCGTTCGGCAGGACGAGCAGTACTTC. Amino acid sequence: CASRGTGGVRQDEQYF.

This chain joins TRBV6-4 and TRBJ1-2; 7 bases line up with TRBD1. This CDR3 spans 16 amino acids. CDR1 MRHNA and CDR2 SNTAGT come from the germline V gene. After removal of 6 bases from V and 0 bases from J, the junction contained 10 bases not matched to a gene. The CDR3 is CASSPDGTATNYGYTF. The CDR3 DNA reads as TGTGCCAGCAGCCCCGATGGGACAGCCACTAACTATGGCTACACCTTC.

V is TRBV5-1 and J is TRBJ2-5; the match to TRBD1 covers 8 bases. V shed 4 bases, J shed 5 bases, and the junction held 7 bases outside the gene matches. The CDR3 is 14 amino acids. The germline V gene has CDR1 SGHRS and CDR2 YFSETQ. The CDR3 DNA is TGCGCCAGCAGCGAACGCAGGGGGCAGGAGACCCAGTACTTC. This sequence encodes CASSERRGQETQYF.

The J gene is TRBJ2-5, the V gene TRBV5-1; 10 bases line up with TRBD2. The germline gives CDR1 SGHRS, CDR2 YFSETQ. The CDR3 sequence is 16 residues long. V lost 0 bases to trimming and J lost 5 bases; unmatched junction nucleotides: 7. The CDR3 reads CASSLVAGGRGETQYF. CDR3 coding DNA: TGCGCCAGCAGCTTGGTAGCGGGGGGCAGAGGGGAGACCCAGTACTTC.

The chain links TRBV4-2 to TRBJ1-4; a possible D gene is TRBD1 (5 bases). Per the germline V gene, CDR1 is LGHNA and CDR2 is YNFKEQ. V was shortened by 1 base and J by 11 bases, with 8 bases between the two germline ends. This CDR3 comprises 12 residues. The CDR3 reads CASSQGKGKLFF. As DNA, the CDR3 is TGTGCCAGCAGCCAAGGCAAGGGGAAACTGTTTTTT.

The rearrangement uses TRBV5-5 and TRBJ2-7, with TRBD1 matching over 9 bases. CDR1 is SGHKS and CDR2 is YYEKEE in the germline V gene (reference sequence). The CDR3 sequence is 14 residues long. V dropped 4 bases and J dropped 4; count of bases not matched to a gene: 6. This CDR3 reads CASSLGQGAYEQYF. For the CDR3, the DNA is TGTGCCAGCAGCCTGGGACAGGGAGCGTACGAGCAGTACTTC.

The V gene is TRBV27, the J gene TRBJ1-1; D is unclear. Germline CDR1 is MNHEY and CDR2 is SMNVEV (reference sequence). The V end lost 4 bases, the J end lost 8 bases, and 5 bases lay between the germline ends. This CDR3 has 10 residues. CDR3 coding DNA: TGTGCCAGCAGTTACAGAGAAGCTTTCTTT. It specifies CASSYREAFF.

This clone was detected only once. The gene calls are TRBV10-3 and TRBJ1-5; D remains unclear. The CDR3 totals 15 residues. CDR1 is ENHRY and CDR2 is SYGVKD in the germline V gene. Between the trimmed V and J ends, which lost 2 bases and 4 bases, there was a span of 12 bases. In nucleotides, the CDR3 is TGTGCCATCAGTGAGGGCCGGGGTTCGAATCAGCCCCAGCATTTT. Amino acid sequence: CAISEGRGSNQPQHF.

There are a few counts of this clone. This chain uses TRBV5-4 with TRBJ1-1; D is unresolved. Germline V lookup: CDR1 SGHNT, CDR2 YYREEE (reference sequence). The length of the CDR3 is 13 residues. With 2 bases removed from V and 3 bases from J, the gap between germline ends came to 8 bases. The chain's CDR3 is CASSFTRDTEAFF. The CDR3 nucleotides are TGTGCCAGCAGCTTTACGAGGGACACTGAAGCTTTCTTT.